A selection of T cell receptor beta chains follows, all from one sample in a study of T cell responses to AZD1222 COVID-19 vaccine. This table comes from immunoSEQ multiplex PCR, and its TCRdb copy is limited to in-frame clones, with some not included. Among fewer than 120,000 clones listed, 92% were seen once. The sample here was peripheral blood, taken 28 days after the second AZD1222 dose. The receptor source for this set is an adult who received the AZD1222 COVID-19 vaccine. CDR3s include the opening cysteine and the closing phenylalanine or tryptophan. Each record gives: J gene, CDR3 length, V gene, clone size, D gene, CDR3 protein, CDR3 DNA. A D gene is named only where the DNA matches it firmly. Some rows have no size entry. The others give once, few or many, or a class for an expanded clone.

TRBJ2-1 | 14 | TRBV6-2/TRBV6-3 | . | TRBD2 | CASSGGSSYNEQFF | TGTGCCAGCAGCGGGGGGAGCTCCTACAATGAGCAGTTCTTC
TRBJ1-2 | 15 | TRBV7-8 | . | . | CASSLSSPMDYGYTF | TGTGCCAGCAGCTTATCCTCGCCCATGGACTATGGCTACACCTTC
TRBJ1-4 | 17 | TRBV28 | . | . | CASSSSRMPTFNEKLFF | TGTGCCAGCAGTTCCAGCCGTATGCCGACCTTTAATGAAAAACTGTTTTTT
TRBJ1-1 | 13 | TRBV12-3/TRBV12-4 | . | . | CASRQLGQPEAFF | TGTGCCAGCCGACAACTGGGGCAGCCGGAAGCTTTCTTT
TRBJ2-3 | 13 | TRBV11-2 | . | . | CASSFEATDTQYF | TGTGCCAGCAGCTTTGAAGCCACAGATACGCAGTATTTT
TRBJ2-2 | 16 | TRBV7-7 | . | TRBD1 | CASSSGQGAATGELFF | TGTGCTAGCAGCTCCGGACAGGGGGCGGCGACCGGGGAGCTGTTTTTT
TRBJ2-1 | 16 | TRBV19 | . | TRBD1 | CASSVYRDRPNNEQFF | TGTGCCAGTAGTGTCTACCGGGACAGGCCTAACAATGAGCAGTTCTTC
TRBJ1-3 | 16 | TRBV2 | . | TRBD1 | CASSELAGGVGNTIYF | TGTGCCAGCAGTGAGTTAGCAGGGGGTGTTGGAAACACCATATATTTT
TRBJ2-1 | 14 | TRBV7-2 | . | . | CASSYPTGSNEQFF | TGTGCCAGCAGCTACCCGACAGGTTCCAATGAGCAGTTCTTC
TRBJ2-5 | 14 | TRBV9 | . | . | CASSGSPSGETQYF | TGTGCCAGCAGCGGGAGTCCTAGTGGGGAGACCCAGTACTTC
TRBJ1-6 | 15 | TRBV4-1 | once | TRBD1 | CASSLGDRVDSPLHF | TGCGCCAGCAGCCTCGGCGACAGGGTTGATTCACCCCTCCACTTT
TRBJ1-5 | 14 | TRBV18 | few | TRBD1 | CASSPGQDNQPQHF | TGTGCCAGCTCACCTGGACAGGACAATCAGCCCCAGCATTTT
TRBJ1-6 | 15 | TRBV11-2 | . | . | CASSFRGSYNSPLHF | TGTGCCAGCAGCTTCCGGGGCTCCTATAATTCACCCCTCCACTTT
TRBJ2-5 | 13 | TRBV18 | . | . | CASSVQGRETQYF | TGTGCCAGCTCAGTACAGGGTCGGGAGACCCAGTACTTC
TRBJ2-5 | 16 | TRBV18 | . | TRBD2 | CASSPFLAGTQETQYF | TGTGCCAGCTCACCCTTTCTAGCGGGGACTCAAGAGACCCAGTACTTC
TRBJ1-2 | 14 | TRBV9 | . | TRBD1 | CASSFARGQGGYTF | TGTGCCAGCAGCTTCGCCAGGGGGCAAGGTGGCTACACCTTC
TRBJ1-4 | 13 | TRBV3-1/TRBV3-2 | . | . | CASSQGLGEKLFF | TGTGCCAGCAGCCAAGGGCTAGGTGAAAAACTGTTTTTT
TRBJ1-1 | 13 | TRBV18 | . | . | CASSQGLNTEAFF | TGTGCCAGCTCACAGGGGTTGAACACTGAAGCTTTCTTT
TRBJ2-5 | 14 | TRBV5-1 | . | TRBD2 | CASGTSGGLQTQYF | TGCGCCAGTGGGACTAGCGGGGGCCTTCAGACCCAGTACTTC
TRBJ1-3 | 17 | TRBV5-6 | . | . | CASSFYGTADSGNTIYF | TGTGCCAGCAGCTTTTACGGGACCGCCGACTCTGGAAACACCATATATTTT
TRBJ2-7 | 16 | TRBV18 | . | . | CASSPTSDRTLYEQYF | TGTGCCAGCTCACCGACGTCGGACAGAACACTCTACGAGCAGTACTTC
TRBJ1-1 | 13 | TRBV19 | . | TRBD1 | CASRGQDFTEAFF | TGTGCCAGTAGGGGACAGGACTTCACTGAAGCTTTCTTT
TRBJ1-1 | 14 | TRBV9 | . | . | CASSSRVVGTEAFF | TGTGCCAGCAGCTCCAGGGTTGTAGGCACTGAAGCTTTCTTT
TRBJ1-5 | 14 | TRBV27 | . | . | CASSWAGDNQPQHF | TGTGCCAGCAGTTGGGCAGGGGACAATCAGCCCCAGCATTTT
TRBJ2-1 | 16 | TRBV4-3 | . | TRBD1 | CASSQVFVTGVNEQFF | TGCGCCAGCAGCCAAGTGTTTGTGACAGGGGTGAATGAGCAGTTCTTC
TRBJ1-1 | 16 | TRBV28 | . | . | CASSLGQGTRNTEAFF | TGTGCCAGCAGTTTAGGTCAGGGGACGAGGAACACTGAAGCTTTCTTT
TRBJ2-5 | 12 | TRBV7-2 | . | . | CASSPRTVLLYF | TGTGCCAGCAGCCCTCGGACTGTTTTGTTGTACTTC
TRBJ1-5 | 14 | TRBV27 | . | . | CASSLTGINQPQHF | TGTGCCAGCAGTTTAACGGGGATCAATCAGCCCCAGCATTTT
TRBJ2-1 | 16 | TRBV14 | . | TRBD2 | CASSQHSGGAYNEQFF | TGTGCCAGCAGCCAGCATAGCGGGGGGGCCTACAATGAGCAGTTCTTC
TRBJ2-3 | 19 | TRBV5-1 | . | . | CASSLGRMQGFTSTDTQYF | TGCGCCAGCAGCTTGGGCCGGATGCAGGGGTTTACTAGCACAGATACGCAGTATTTT
TRBJ2-2 | 15 | TRBV7-2 | . | TRBD1 | CASSLGQVNTGELFF | TGTGCCAGCAGCCTGGGACAGGTGAACACCGGGGAGCTGTTTTTT
TRBJ2-7 | 13 | TRBV6-2/TRBV6-3 | . | . | CASSYLGLYEQYF | TGTGCCAGCAGTTACTTGGGGCTCTACGAGCAGTACTTC
TRBJ1-2 | 15 | TRBV3-1/TRBV3-2 | . | . | CASMLSGTRDKGYTF | TGTGCCAGCATGCTTTCCGGGACAAGAGATAAAGGCTACACCTTC
TRBJ1-1 | 14 | TRBV11-2 | . | . | CASSSGQLNTEAFF | TGTGCCAGCAGCTCAGGACAGCTGAACACTGAAGCTTTCTTT
TRBJ1-3 | 16 | TRBV10-1 | . | TRBD1 | CASRGDRGRSGNTIYF | TGCGCCAGCAGGGGGGACAGGGGCCGCTCTGGAAACACCATATATTTT
TRBJ2-3 | 16 | TRBV9 | . | . | CASSVAAQGRTDTQYF | TGTGCCAGCAGCGTAGCGGCGCAGGGGAGGACAGATACGCAGTATTTT
TRBJ1-4 | 14 | TRBV30 | once | . | CAWSVTTTNEKLFF | TGTGCCTGGAGTGTTACAACAACTAATGAAAAACTGTTTTTT
TRBJ1-4 | 12 | TRBV2 | . | . | CASSTGPEKLFF | TGTGCCAGCAGTACAGGGCCCGAAAAACTGTTTTTT
TRBJ2-3 | 15 | TRBV5-4 | . | . | CATLVVGRGADTQYF | TGTGCCACCCTCGTCGTAGGCCGGGGTGCAGATACGCAGTATTTT